This paragraph reports one T cell receptor beta chain. As yet, its antigen is unknown. Trimming took 0 bases from V and 4 from J, leaving 12 bases between them. Germline V lookup: CDR1 SGHTA, CDR2 FQGNSA. The CDR3 runs 15 residues. This specimen belongs to a study of shared clonotypes between healthy human individuals. As for the study in general: Per donor, CD8 memory used one plate, CD8 naive used two, CD4 memory used three and CD4 naive used three.

Study-wide findings and caveats: A handful of donors had around 5% of their naive CD4 clonotypes in common.

The authors distributed each subset's genomic DNA evenly over several immunoSEQ plates. Repertoires were generated with immunoSEQ multiplex PCR, while TCRdb's copy carries only in-frame clones and drops some. The sample consists of a few million clones, roughly 95% of them appearing once. The receptor was derived from a man aged 18 to 35 in good health. Material: naive CD4+ T cells sorted from blood. Stated subset: CD45RA+ positively selected. The genes are TRBV7-2 and TRBJ1-2; no definite D call. CDR3 region: CASSLAGVGSYGYTF. The DNA of the CDR3 is TGTGCCAGCAGCTTAGCCGGAGTGGGGAGCTATGGCTACACCTTC.